The rows below give T cell receptor beta chains drawn from one sample of a study of radiation and T cells in renal cell carcinoma. Assay: immunoSEQ multiplex PCR; the TCRdb copy retains only in-frame clones and omits some. The sample lists about 160,000 clones, about 88% seen once, with over 3.5% in the top ten. This specimen consisted of blood, obtained from a patient whose treatment included radiotherapy and nephrectomy. These TCRs come from a woman aged 70-85 years with renal cell carcinoma. The CDR3 runs from the conserved cysteine through the conserved F or W. The D gene is left open where the match is weak. Clone size is not always given. Where it is, it says once, few, many or a class for expanded clones.

J gene	clone size	D gene	V gene	CDR3 DNA	CDR3 protein
TRBJ2-2	once	TRBD1	TRBV4-3	TGCGCCAGCAGCCGGAGAGGGACAGGGGGCACCGGGGAGCTGTTTTTT	CASSRRGTGGTGELFF
TRBJ2-7	.	.	TRBV6-1	TGTGCCAGCACCGCTGGGCAGGGACCCTCCTACGAGCAGTACTTC	CASTAGQGPSYEQYF
TRBJ2-4	.	.	TRBV21-1	TGTGCCAGCAGCAAAATACACCTTGAGAACATTCAGTACTTC	CASSKIHLENIQYF
TRBJ1-5	.	.	TRBV19	TGTGCCAGTAGTATAGGAGAAGGGGTAAGAGGTTGGAATCAGCCCCAGCATTTT	CASSIGEGVRGWNQPQHF
TRBJ1-5	.	.	TRBV11-3	TGTGCCAGCAGCCCCGGCCCTGGGGGTCAGCCCCAGCATTTT	CASSPGPGGQPQHF
TRBJ2-3	.	TRBD2	TRBV11-2	TGTGCCAGCAGCATTGGACTAGCGAGGGATACGCAGTATTTT	CASSIGLARDTQYF
TRBJ2-2	.	.	TRBV5-4	TGTGCCAGCAGCTTGGACAACACCGGGGAGCTGTTTTTT	CASSLDNTGELFF
TRBJ1-2	.	.	TRBV2	TGTGCCAGCAGTGACAGGGCGGATGGCTACACCTTC	CASSDRADGYTF
TRBJ2-4	.	.	TRBV5-1	TGCGCCAGCAGCTTGTCAATAGCCAAAAACATTCAGTACTTC	CASSLSIAKNIQYF
TRBJ2-7	.	.	TRBV25-1	TGTGCCAGCAGTGATTTCGTTGGGGGCGAGCAGTACTTC	CASSDFVGGEQYF
TRBJ1-1	few	TRBD1	TRBV18	TGTGCCAGCTCACCACGGGGGACAGGGTTCACTGAAGCTTTCTTT	CASSPRGTGFTEAFF
TRBJ2-7	.	.	TRBV5-4	TGTGCCAGCAGCTCAGGGATCGGGTCGGGGGAGCAGTACTTC	CASSSGIGSGEQYF
TRBJ2-1	.	.	TRBV29-1	TGCAGCTCTAGAGCCGACAGTTACAATGAGCAGTTCTTC	CSSRADSYNEQFF